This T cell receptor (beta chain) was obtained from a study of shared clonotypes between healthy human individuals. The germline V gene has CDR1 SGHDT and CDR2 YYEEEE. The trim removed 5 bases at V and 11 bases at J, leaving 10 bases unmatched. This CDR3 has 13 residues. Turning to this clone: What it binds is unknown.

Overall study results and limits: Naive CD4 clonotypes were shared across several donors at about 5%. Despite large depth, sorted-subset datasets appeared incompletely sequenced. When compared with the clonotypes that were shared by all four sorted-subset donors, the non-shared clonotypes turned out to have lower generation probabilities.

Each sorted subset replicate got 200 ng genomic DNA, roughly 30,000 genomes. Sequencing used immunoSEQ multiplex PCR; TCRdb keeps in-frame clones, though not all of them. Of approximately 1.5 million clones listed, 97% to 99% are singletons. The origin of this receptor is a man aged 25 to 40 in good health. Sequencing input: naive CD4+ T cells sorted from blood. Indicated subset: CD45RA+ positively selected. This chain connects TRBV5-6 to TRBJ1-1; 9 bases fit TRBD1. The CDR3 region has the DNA TGTGCCAGCAGGTTGATGGGACAGGGTTGGGCTTTCTTT. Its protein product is CASRLMGQGWAFF. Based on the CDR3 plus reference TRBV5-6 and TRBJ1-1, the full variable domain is DAGVTQSPTHLIKTRGQQVTLRCSPKSGHDTVSWYQQALGQGPQFIFQYYEEEERQRGNFPDRFSGHQFPNYSSELNVNALLLGDSALYLCASRLMGQGWAFFGQGTRLTVV.